This T cell receptor beta chain was sequenced during a study of cytomegalovirus exposure and HLA in healthy donors (dated by TCRdb to 2015 to 2018). For the study in its entirety: An earlier analysis of more than 550 of the donors reported roughly 300 Gb of sequence data and around 120 million unique TCR beta sequences obtained from about 179 million T cells. Both class I and class II loci were covered by HLA typing, at four-digit resolution. An earlier analysis of a few hundred of the donors applied high-throughput TCR beta sequencing to assess whether each TCR beta V gene segment acted as functional or pseudogenic. Around 320 gigabases of sequencing data and approximately 80 million unique TCR sequences were included in an early release covering over 600 HLA-typed donors. Typing coverage differed by locus: A, B, C, DRB1 and DQB1 were typed in about 629-630 donors, DQA1 in about 510, DPA1 in around 610, and DPB1 in 400 to 490. A later analysis re-examined previously published TCR beta repertoires from several hundred donors and added high-resolution HLA genotyping to investigate patterns of TCR occurrence. The study used immunosequencing to profile the T cell repertoires of several hundred subjects and linked those repertoires to cytomegalovirus serostatus. Of the roughly 400 genotyped donors, roughly 80% fell in the genetic ancestry cluster associated with self-reported Caucasian donors. Across 398 genotyped donors of the cohort, an average of approximately 240,000 unique TCR beta nucleotide sequences per donor were sequenced, and roughly 18% of those sequences were non-productive. Alongside the repertoire data, information on donor age, sex, ethnicity and CMV serostatus was compiled. Genome-wide SNP genotypes for about 55% of the roughly 670 donors were used in a later genetic analysis, which treated that subset as a discovery cohort. To predict cytomegalovirus infection status, the study brought together high-throughput TCR immunosequencing, statistical association of individual TCRs with disease status, and machine learning. Besides the first cohort of roughly 640 subjects, a separate validation cohort made up of 120 different subjects was used. The study aimed to test whether cataloging public T cell receptors could reveal signatures of past pathogen exposure. Because of strong linkage in the cohort, roughly five DR-DQ haplotypes were treated as single units for association and clustering. All discovery cohort repertoires had been generated using a single sequencing platform. In the later analysis, no new phenotypic data were used to find candidate immune exposures; instead, reliance was placed on TCR beta sequences and their occurrence across donors. The investigation overall reported the following: A further reported finding was that TCR beta sequences accurately predicted the HLA-A and HLA-B alleles for most subjects in the first cohort. The presence/absence analyses assumed that sequencing depth was roughly uniform across donors, and that assumption may not be true. In an earlier analysis of fewer than 750 of the donors, most TCR beta V segments were observed in productive rearrangements about 90% or about 30% of the time, broadly matching IMGT annotations. The sequencing pipeline was judged likely to have produced a cluster of highly shared sequence variants as a technical artifact. The classifier was reported to diagnose cytomegalovirus status with high specificity and sensitivity in both the original cohort and the validation cohort. The cohort was sequenced for TCR beta chains only, and without alpha or paired-chain data the features that could be detected were limited. A later analysis associated 15,000 to 20,000 TCR beta sequences with specific HLA alleles at a false discovery rate of 0.05. A later analysis found that most CMV-associated TCR beta chains appeared HLA-restricted, with HLA associations seemingly driven largely by CMV exposure. In a later genetic analysis, fewer N-insertions in productive TCRs were reported among donors in an Asian-associated ancestry cluster than the approximately 670-donor mean. A few of the identified cytomegalovirus-associated TCR beta chains were confirmed in vitro to be specific for cytomegalovirus antigens. Immune exposure information for the cohort was limited to CMV serostatus. Across donors, most TCR sequences were observed very rarely, whereas some public TCRs were present in many individuals. In a later analysis, several top co-occurrence clusters were reported to appear linked to parvovirus B19, influenza, CMV and Epstein-Barr virus. Some IMGT-functional V segments, including TRBV6-2 and TRBV6-3, could not be told apart with the 87-base-pair reads, so those segments were excluded. Because counts were too low, about 18 rarely observed V segments, including chromosome 9 orphons, were left out of the earlier analysis of roughly 600 of the donors. Compared with equally common non-associated chains, HLA-associated TCR beta chains in a later analysis were more clonally expanded and had lower generation probabilities. It was suggested by the authors that the approach could potentially be generalized to other disease states and immunological phenotypes. In the study, roughly 160 TCR beta chains were listed as associated with cytomegalovirus. In a later genetic analysis, a missense DCLRE1C variant was associated with V-gene and J-gene trimming of TCR beta chains, and the association was replicated in an independent cohort. Correlated functional status among segregating V segments might be attributable to linkage disequilibrium, but an unknown experimental factor could not be ruled out. Because HLA typing was unavailable for some donors at each locus, only the typed subset was used in association tests. Assigning TCR associations to individual alleles was difficult when HLA alleles, especially DR and DQ, strongly co-occurred. According to a later analysis, TCR association rates differed among HLA loci, with DRB1 alleles showing the most associated TCRs and HLA-C alleles showing the fewest.

Library prep was done by the immunoSEQ multiplex PCR assay. A mixture of 60 forward primers for TCR Vbeta segments and 13 reverse primers for TCR Jbeta segments was used in the multiplex PCR. Amplification of the CDR3 region of rearranged TCR beta genes was performed with a multiplex PCR assay on genomic DNA. Amplified TCR beta libraries were sequenced as 87-base-pair reads on the Illumina HiSeq System. Regarding the original processing steps: In a later analysis, around 80 million unique TCR beta chains were counted across the roughly 700 repertoires, and roughly 11 million of these chains were shared by at least two donors. Raw reads were error-corrected and collapsed into unique sequences with a nearest-neighbor algorithm that merged closely related sequences to remove PCR and sequencing errors. To assign V, D and J gene segments, CDR3 sequences were aligned to IMGT reference sequences. Each retained sequence needed at least a six-nucleotide match to both a V gene segment and a J gene segment. Rearrangements were called productive when the CDR3 lacked stop codons and stayed in frame with V and J; all others were non-productive. CDR3 was defined according to IMGT convention as the region running from the second conserved V-encoded cysteine to the conserved J-encoded phenylalanine. In an earlier analysis of roughly 580 of the donors, sequences lacking an unambiguous match to a single V gene segment were excluded. In an earlier analysis of some 590 of the donors, V segments were called functional above 56.7% productive rearrangements and were called segregating when the between-donor standard deviation exceeded 5%. A statistical classification framework was built to diagnose cytomegalovirus status from the catalog of TCR beta chain sequences. A later analysis assigned V and J genes by comparing TCR nucleotide sequences with IMGT/GENE-DB human TR gene sequences. In a later analysis, CDR3 sequences and most-parsimonious VDJ recombination scenarios were assigned using the TCRdist pipeline. In a later analysis, each TCR beta chain was defined by its CDR3 amino acid sequence together with its V-gene family, and reads without a unique V-gene family were excluded. To address suspected cross-contamination and a sequencing artifact, a later analysis removed roughly 640 highly shared, low-generation-probability nucleotide sequences. A later analysis calculated a clonal expansion index for each public chain from normalized within-repertoire ranks of inferred template counts. Generation probabilities in a later analysis came from a VDJ recombination model fitted to out-of-frame rearrangements, and those results were checked against IGoR. Hypergeometric tests were used in a later analysis to score TCR-TCR, TCR-HLA and TCR-CMV co-occurrence, with a repertoire-size bias correction applied to the TCR pairs. In a later analysis, false discovery rates were estimated by permuting HLA or CMV assignments 20 times. A later analysis grouped co-occurring TCRs with DBSCAN, adding TCRdist sequence similarity when clustering within HLA-allele-positive subsets. Repertoires with fewer than 30,000 or more than 120,000 public chains, plus five repertoires with anomalous nucleotide sharing, were excluded from co-occurrence clustering. The clones in this table, taken by TCRdb from immuneACCESS, are in-frame only. Not every clone is retained; where verified, under half of the shortfall comes from an unresolved V gene, and the cause of the rest is unknown. V, J and clone size reflect that table, while D and trimming were determined from the DNA. The sample's clone listing holds 200,000 to 250,000 clones. About 1% of the sample rests with the top ten.

The cohort consisted of 600 or so healthy bone marrow donors. Cohort members were all nominally healthy when sampled, although unrecorded immune exposures were likely present. The donor was CMV seropositive and belonged to the group of 250 to 300 seropositive cohort members. Every donor gave a peripheral blood sample, and the peripheral blood mononuclear cells from that sample were used for TCR beta sequencing. The Qiagen DNeasy Blood Extraction Kit was used to extract genomic DNA from the blood cell samples. The CDR3 covers 14 residues, taking in both the cysteine and the phenylalanine. Just the 42-base CDR3 DNA is kept, in frame starting at base 1. After removal of 8 bases from V and 6 bases from J, the junction retains 7 bases not matched to a gene. CDR1 and CDR2 (SGHTA, FQGNSA) derive from the germline V gene. A remark on this clone: It has no known antigen specificity.

The receptor was isolated from a young woman in good health and CMV-seropositive. This chain joins TRBV7-2 to TRBJ2-1; a stretch of 10 junction bases matches TRBD1. The source material was PBMCs. The CDR3 has the sequence CASVLDRGGNEQFF. The sequence in DNA is TGTGCCAGCGTCCTGGACAGGGGGGGCAATGAGCAGTTCTTC.